This T cell receptor beta chain was found in a study of human T cells and chemical hapten exposure. Time point given: pre-sensitization, week 0. Documented treatment: therapeutic diphenylcyclopropenone sensitization with weekly scalp DPC. TCRdb re-called the RACE reads through MiXCR, storing one row per CDR3 protein. This table holds 270,000 or so distinct CDR3 sequences, 7.5% to 9% found once. Turning to this clonotype: Its target is unknown.

With 0 bases removed from V and 4 bases from J, the gap between germline ends came to 7 bases. Germline V lookup: CDR1 SGHAT, CDR2 FQDESV (reference sequence). The CDR3 is made up of 13 amino acids. Study results and limitations: Sensitizing to DPC left TCRs with a frequency above 1 in 1000 unaltered.

This receptor was obtained from a man in his late teens or twenties with alopecia areata. Some clones in this sample may be carry-over from other donors' samples. The chain is built from TRBV11-1 and TRBJ2-7; D unclear. The sequencing here drew on whole blood, taken in connection with sensitization to the hapten diphenylcyclopropenone (DPC). The CDR3 loop reads CASSLASEYEQYV. As DNA, the CDR3 is TGTGCCAGCAGCTTAGCCTCTGAATACGAGCAGTACGTC.